The clone carrying this TCR beta chain was picked up many times. Antigen: not known. This sample is part of a study of T cells after posttransplantation cyclophosphamide. Findings of the study overall: Later blood repertoires were often dominated by clones from the donor CD8+ memory compartment. After PTCy, TRB diversity resembled that of CNI/methotrexate controls. Skin or GI-infiltrating T cells shared few TRB sequences with blood.

Busulfan-fludarabine conditioning, marrow transplant, and cyclophosphamide on days +3 and +4 were administered. The method was immunoSEQ multiplex PCR; TCRdb's version includes in-frame clones alone and lacks a portion of them. The repertoire consists of around 8,700 clones, none detected only once. The CDR3 contains 13 residues. From germline, CDR1 is LGHNA and CDR2 YSLEER. Trimming took off 4 bases at V and 1 base at J, with 7 bases between the two ends. This TCR derives from a young adult male patient who received an allogeneic stem cell transplant from an unrelated donor, was CMV-positive, and had acute and chronic GVHD. Some T cells may originate from the graft donor. Sequenced material: PBMCs, taken after an allogeneic stem cell transplant with post-transplant cyclophosphamide. J is TRBJ1-2 and V is TRBV4-3; the D is unclear. CDR3 region: CASSLQVNYGYTF. The CDR3 nucleotides are TGCGCCAGCAGCCTTCAGGTTAACTATGGCTACACCTTC.